The T cell receptor (beta chain) described here comes from a study of shared clonotypes between healthy human individuals. Germline lookup yields CDR1 SGHTA and CDR2 FQGNSA. V was pared by 4 bases and J by 5 bases, with 6 bases of the junction left unmatched. This CDR3 is 15 amino acids long. The assay was immunoSEQ multiplex PCR, and TCRdb's table has in-frame clones only and misses some. The table records roughly 1,100,000 clones, about 76% of them present only once. On this clone itself: Its matching antigen is unknown.

Whole-study findings and limits: Clonotype sharing among donors was expected to depend on sequencing depth. The study generally estimated greater richness for naive than memory subsets. Even with large depth, rarefaction showed that sorted-subset sequencing was incomplete.

This receptor was obtained from a man aged 18 to 29 in good health. This chain connects TRBV7-2 to TRBJ2-7; TRBD2 aligns across 12 bases. Sequencing was done on a sample of memory CD4+ T cells sorted from blood. Subset: CD45RA-negative fraction. The CDR3 region has the DNA TGTGCCAGCAGCTCGACTAGCGGGAGTGCAAACGAGCAGTACTTC. Residues: CASSSTSGSANEQYF.